The entry below gives a single T cell receptor (beta chain) sequence along with its context. Original handling: Amplification from reference gene primers served as the basis for estimated nucleated cell counts. Clones were read by immunoSEQ multiplex PCR, and TCRdb kept only the in-frame ones, dropping some. The V and J calls and clone size come from that table; D and trimming were worked out from the DNA. The repertoire includes 54,000 or so clones, around 87% of them detected once, and 6.5% to 8% sits in the top ten. These data belong to a study of blood T cell repertoires in COVID-19. Across the study: Acute and convalescent COVID-19 specimens originated in the United States, Italy and Spain. PBMCs, B-cell-depleted T cells, or T cells provided the cDNA or gDNA that made up the material.

The germline V and J ends were trimmed by 5 bases and 1 base, with 15 bases remaining between them. This CDR3 has 15 residues. Germline-derived CDR1 and CDR2 are MDHEN and SYDVKM. The chain links TRBV28 to TRBJ2-7; no clear D. The sequencing sample was made of peripheral blood. The TCR comes from a man over 45 with active COVID-19. The CDR3 DNA reads as TGTGCCAGCAGTCCCCGGTCGGTGGTATCCTACGAGCAGTACTTC. Encoded protein: CASSPRSVVSYEQYF.